This TCR beta chain was identified in a study of blood T cell repertoires in COVID-19. Study-level background: Acute and convalescent COVID-19 specimens originated in the United States, Italy and Spain. T cells, B-cell-depleted T cells, or PBMCs provided the cDNA or gDNA that served as material.

This CDR3 contains 12 residues. CDR1 and CDR2 (germline): MNHEY, SVGAGI. V lost 10 bases to trimming and J lost 7 bases, with 16 bases between them. Authors' analysis steps: Reference gene primer amplification in the assay estimated nucleated cell counts. Method: immunoSEQ multiplex PCR; TCRdb's copy keeps in-frame clones and lacks some. V and J calls and clone size come straight from that table; D and trimming were deduced from the DNA. The table includes around 100,000 clones, about 86% detected once. The sequenced material came from peripheral blood. The rearrangement uses TRBV6-5 and TRBJ1-2; D is ambiguous. This clonotype was obtained from a man aged 55 to 70 with acute or convalescent COVID-19. The CDR3 DNA reads TGTGCCACCGTAGACGAGGAGAGTGGCTACACCTTC. This codes for CATVDEESGYTF.